A single sample gave rise to the 30 T cell receptor beta chains below, sequenced in a study of cytomegalovirus exposure and HLA in healthy donors. It was with 60 Vbeta and 13 Jbeta primers that the PCR ran. Generated by immunoSEQ multiplex PCR, the TCRdb table keeps only in-frame clones and is missing some. Of about 130,000 clones detected, 75% to 85% appear once; the ten largest clones hold about 10%. Input material: PBMCs. These receptors came from a male donor in good health and CMV-seropositive.

The J gene is TRBJ2-7, the V gene TRBV11-2, with D possibly TRBD1 on 6 matching bases. This CDR3 comprises 15 residues. Trimming took 3 bases from V and 6 from J, leaving 18 bases between them. Germline V gene lookup returns CDR1 SGHAT and CDR2 FQNNGV. CDR3 loop: CASSFTGQTIGEQYF. The DNA for the CDR3 is TGTGCCAGCAGCTTTACGGGACAAACCATCGGCGAGCAGTACTTC.

The V call is TRBV7-2, the J call TRBJ2-2; tentatively, D is TRBD1 (5 bases). In germline, CDR1 is SGHTA, CDR2 FQGNSA. CDR3 length: 16 amino acids. The germline V and J ends were trimmed by 5 bases and 4 bases, with 17 bases remaining between them. The CDR3 bases are TGTGCCAGCAGCACAGGACCGGTGGCGAGCACCGGGGAGCTGTTTTTT. Its protein product is CASSTGPVASTGELFF. The whole variable domain, filled in from reference TRBV7-2 and TRBJ2-2, reads GAGVSQSPSNKVTEKGKDVELRCDPISGHTALYWYRQSLGQGLEFLIYFQGNSAPDKSGLPSDRFSAERTGGSVSTLTIQRTQQEDSAVYLCASSTGPVASTGELFFGEGSRLTVL.

The chain is built from TRBV7-2 and TRBJ2-3; TRBD1 agrees at 9 bases. Germline V gene lookup returns CDR1 SGHTA and CDR2 FQGNSA. The CDR3 has 15 residues. V was clipped by 0 bases and J by 9 bases; unmatched bases: 7. The CDR3 region has the DNA TGTGCCAGCAGCTTAGCGCCGGGACAGGGAGGAACGCAGTATTTT. This encodes CASSLAPGQGGTQYF.

This rearrangement joins TRBV27 to TRBJ2-7; tentatively, D is TRBD1 (6 bases). Germline V gene data show CDR1 as MNHEY and CDR2 as SMNVEV (reference sequence). This CDR3 is built from 15 residues. Deletions cut 3 bases from V and 4 bases from J, with 16 bases between. CDR3 bases: TGTGCCAGCAGTTTGTCTGGCAAACAGGGTTACGAGCAGTACTTC. This gives the protein CASSLSGKQGYEQYF.

The chain joins TRBV12-5 to TRBJ1-1; 8 bases map to TRBD1. The CDR3 consists of 14 residues. With 6 bases clipped from V and 0 bases from J, the junction kept 3 bases outside the gene matches. The germline V gene encodes CDR1 LGHNT and CDR2 FRNRAP. The CDR3 sequence: CASGRDRLNTEAFF. Here the CDR3 DNA reads TGTGCTAGTGGAAGGGACAGGTTGAACACTGAAGCTTTCTTT.

The genes are TRBV7-2 and TRBJ1-5, with D hard to call. In germline, CDR1 is SGHTA, CDR2 FQGNSA. This CDR3 is 14 amino acids long. The ends were cut back, 7 bases at V and 0 bases at J, with 10 bases in the middle. CDR3 DNA: TGTGCCAGCACCTCGGGGATTAGCAATCAGCCCCAGCATTTT. The encoded protein is CASTSGISNQPQHF.

The rearrangement links TRBV15 to TRBJ2-5; 13 bases align to TRBD2. The CDR3 runs to 16 residues. Germline values: CDR1 LNHNV, CDR2 YYDKDF (reference sequence). Unmatched junction bases numbered 6, after V lost 1 base and J lost 7 bases. The CDR3 nucleotides read TGTGCCACCAGCAGAGGGACTAGCGGGAGCCTCCGGACCCAGTACTTC. Amino acids: CATSRGTSGSLRTQYF.

The chain recombines TRBV29-1 with TRBJ1-4, with 10 bases aligning to TRBD1. The CDR3 is made up of 13 amino acids. Germline CDR1 reads SQVTM; CDR2 reads ANQGSEA. The ends lost 6 bases at V and 8 bases at J; junction bases unmatched: 6. DNA for the CDR3: TGCAGCGTCCGGGACAGGGGCGACGAAAAACTGTTTTTT. It translates to CSVRDRGDEKLFF.

The rearrangement joins TRBV11-2 to TRBJ2-7; the D gene is possibly TRBD1 (6 bases). The germline V gene has CDR1 SGHAT and CDR2 FQNNGV. The CDR3 has 16 amino acids. V lost 0 bases, J lost 2 bases, and 14 bases lay in between. The CDR3 spells CASSLDTAGAAYEQYF. The CDR3, as DNA: TGTGCCAGCAGCTTAGATACCGCAGGGGCGGCCTACGAGCAGTACTTC. The whole variable domain, remainder taken from reference TRBV11-2 and TRBJ2-7, is EAGVAQSPRYKIIEKRQSVAFWCNPISGHATLYWYQQILGQGPKLLIQFQNNGVVDDSQLPKDRFSAERLKGVDSTLKIQPAKLEDSAVYLCASSLDTAGAAYEQYFGPGTRLTVT.

The chain couples TRBV7-8 to TRBJ2-7; 12 bases are shared with TRBD2. J gave up 3 bases and V 4 bases, and 10 bases lay outside the gene matches. The CDR3 contains 17 residues. Germline V gene sequence: CDR1 SGHVS, CDR2 FQNEAQ. CDR3 sequence reads: CASSSRSRLAGVYEQYF. Written as DNA, the CDR3 is TGTGCCAGCAGCTCCAGATCTCGACTAGCGGGAGTCTACGAGCAGTACTTC. Supplemented by reference TRBV7-8 and TRBJ2-7, the full variable domain reads GAGVSQSPRYKVAKRGQDVALRCDPISGHVSLFWYQQALGQGPEFLTYFQNEAQLDKSGLPSDRFFAERPEGSVSTLKIQRTQQEDSAVYLCASSSRSRLAGVYEQYFGPGTRLTVT.

The chain has TRBV5-4 and TRBJ2-3, with 7 nucleotides matching TRBD2. The CDR3 has 15 amino acids. CDR1 is SGHNT, CDR2 YYREEE, per germline (reference sequence). The V segment lost 2 bases and the J segment 6 bases; nucleotides outside the gene matches: 9. The DNA of the CDR3 is TGTGCCAGCAGCTTAAGAGGGAGGGCCGCGGATACGCAGTATTTT. Translation gives CASSLRGRAADTQYF.

The rearrangement uses TRBV15 and TRBJ2-1, with TRBD2 identical over 7 bases. Germline loops: CDR1 LNHNV, CDR2 YYDKDF (reference sequence). V shed 3 bases and J 4 bases; nucleotides not matched to a gene: 3. CDR3 length equals 14 residues. The CDR3 region is CATSRLAEYNEQFF. CDR3 nucleotide sequence: TGTGCCACCAGCAGGCTAGCGGAATACAATGAGCAGTTCTTC.

The chain couples TRBV10-3 to TRBJ2-2; 7 bases match TRBD1. CDR3 length: 16 residues. Losses at the gene ends were 3 bases for V and 5 bases for J; bases not matched to a gene: 9. The germline CDR1 and CDR2 sequences are ENHRY and SYGVKD. The CDR3 DNA reads TGTGCCATCAGTGATTCCCGACAGGGCCGAACCGGGGAGCTGTTTTTT. Amino acids: CAISDSRQGRTGELFF.

The chain has TRBV19 and TRBJ1-4, with TRBD1 identical over 12 bases. There are 17 residues in the CDR3. Looked up from germline, CDR1 is LNHDA and CDR2 is SQIVND (reference sequence). V was clipped by 6 bases and J by 6 bases; unmatched bases: 11. The CDR3 loop reads CASRPGQGAQRYEKLFF. CDR3 bases: TGTGCCAGTAGGCCGGGACAGGGGGCGCAACGGTATGAAAAACTGTTTTTT.

The sample holds a few counts of this clone. The chain combines TRBV9 with TRBJ1-6; D unresolved. Germline loops: CDR1 SGDLS, CDR2 YYNGEE. Trimming stripped 3 bases from V and 0 bases from J, with 10 bases between. This CDR3 comprises 16 residues. The DNA for the CDR3 is TGTGCCAGCAGCGGGCGTGGGAGCTCCTATAATTCACCCCTCCACTTT. Protein: CASSGRGSSYNSPLHF.

The chain joins TRBV13 to TRBJ2-7; 8 positions agree with TRBD2. Trimming at V came to 2 bases and at J to 2 bases, leaving 2 bases not matched to a gene. The V gene's germline CDR1 is PRHDT and CDR2 FYEKMQ (reference sequence). This CDR3 region has 14 residues. The DNA for the CDR3 is TGTGCCAGCAGCTTACGAGCGGGGGCCTACGAGCAGTACTTC. Amino acid sequence: CASSLRAGAYEQYF.

The CDR3 loop reads CASSITAAGGEQYF. As DNA, the CDR3 is TGTGCCAGTAGTATCACAGCCGCCGGGGGCGAGCAGTACTTC. J is TRBJ2-7 and V is TRBV19; a weak D match, TRBD2 (6 bases). V was pared by 3 bases and J by 6 bases, with 15 bases between. Germline CDR1 LNHDA, CDR2 SQIVND (reference sequence). CDR3 length equals 14 residues. The full variable domain, its missing parts supplied by reference TRBV19 and TRBJ2-7, is DGGITQSPKYLFRKEGQNVTLSCEQNLNHDAMYWYRQDPGQGLRLIYYSQIVNDFQKGDIAEGYSVSREKKESFPLTVTSAQKNPTAFYLCASSITAAGGEQYFGPGTRLTVT.

V and J are TRBV7-9 and TRBJ2-3, with D possibly being TRBD2 (6 bases). V was shortened by 5 bases and J by 2 bases, with 17 bases between the two germline ends. The CDR3 has 16 amino acids. Looked up from germline, CDR1 is SEHNR and CDR2 is FQNEAQ (reference sequence). In DNA form, the CDR3 reads TGTGCCAGCAGCCCGGGCGGGATGGGGTACACAGATACGCAGTATTTT. It yields the protein CASSPGGMGYTDTQYF.

The rearrangement uses TRBV28 and TRBJ2-7; 14 bases are a match to TRBD2. The CDR3 totals 16 residues. V shed 5 bases, J shed 5 bases, and the junction held 8 bases outside the gene matches. Germline values: CDR1 MDHEN, CDR2 SYDVKM. CDR3 sequence reads: CASSGPGTSGSHEQYF. The CDR3 DNA sequence: TGTGCCAGCAGTGGGCCCGGGACTAGCGGGAGCCACGAGCAGTACTTC.

The genes are TRBV27 and TRBJ2-3, with a possible D match to TRBD1 (6 bases). The CDR3 is 16 amino acids. Germline V gives CDR1 MNHEY, CDR2 SMNVEV (reference sequence). V was pared by 9 bases and J by 0 bases, with 19 bases between. DNA of the CDR3: TGTGCCAGACCCACCCAGACAGGACCTAGCACAGATACGCAGTATTTT. Translation: CARPTQTGPSTDTQYF.

The chain uses TRBV19 and TRBJ1-2; 7 nucleotides agree with TRBD1. J was trimmed by 4 bases and V by 6 bases; bases with no gene match: 14. The CDR3 totals 16 residues. The V gene's germline CDR1 is LNHDA and CDR2 SQIVND (reference sequence). The CDR3 coding sequence is TGTGCCAGTAGATCCACGGGGACAGCCCAAAGCTATGGCTACACCTTC. Translated: CASRSTGTAQSYGYTF.

The chain uses TRBV5-1 and TRBJ1-4, with no clear D. The germline gives CDR1 SGHRS, CDR2 YFSETQ. The CDR3 has 17 amino acids. The germline V and J ends were trimmed by 3 bases and 1 base, with 16 bases remaining between them. CDR3 protein: CASSSRLTSGTNEKLFF. Here the CDR3 DNA reads TGCGCCAGCAGCTCGAGACTAACGTCGGGAACTAATGAAAAACTGTTTTTT.

V usage is TRBV15 and J usage is TRBJ2-3; 7 bases align to TRBD2. The germline gives CDR1 LNHNV, CDR2 YYDKDF (reference sequence). The CDR3 totals 15 residues. Losses at the gene ends were 0 bases for V and 6 bases for J; bases not matched to a gene: 6. The CDR3 loop reads CATSREREIQDTQYF. For the CDR3, the DNA is TGTGCCACCAGCAGAGAGCGGGAGATTCAGGATACGCAGTATTTT.

The J gene is TRBJ2-1, the V gene TRBV11-2, with 9 bases fitting TRBD2. Germline lookup yields CDR1 SGHAT and CDR2 FQNNGV. Unmatched junction bases numbered 2, after V lost 0 bases and J lost 5 bases. The length of the CDR3 is 15 residues. The DNA for the CDR3 is TGTGCCAGCAGCTTAGAAGCTAGCGGGAACAATGAGCAGTTCTTC. This codes for CASSLEASGNNEQFF.

The rearrangement uses TRBV6-6 and TRBJ2-3; 9 bases match TRBD1. Trimming cost V 7 bases and J 2 bases; bases outside gene matches: 10. The CDR3 is 16 amino acids. Germline CDR1 MNHNY, CDR2 SVGAGI (reference sequence). The CDR3 loop reads CASNGIQGANTDTQYF. DNA of the CDR3: TGTGCCAGCAATGGGATACAGGGGGCGAACACAGATACGCAGTATTTT.

The chain is built from TRBV11-2 and TRBJ1-2; D is perhaps TRBD1 (6 bases). V was clipped by 5 bases and J by 3 bases, with 22 bases between them. This CDR3 comprises 17 residues. CDR1 SGHAT and CDR2 FQNNGV come from the germline V gene. The CDR3 protein is CASSPWGHVIGDYGYTF. CDR3 sequence (DNA): TGTGCCAGCAGCCCCTGGGGACACGTTATCGGGGACTATGGCTACACCTTC.

The chain couples TRBV27 to TRBJ2-1; no firm D call. Germline V CDR1 and CDR2: MNHEY, SMNVEV (reference sequence). The CDR3 consists of 15 residues. Trimming pared 0 bases from V and 5 bases from J, leaving 11 bases between. CDR3 residues: CASSLSTVFNNEQFF. CDR3 coding DNA: TGTGCCAGCAGTTTATCCACAGTGTTCAACAATGAGCAGTTCTTC.

This clone was seen a single time. The chain recombines TRBV4-3 with TRBJ2-3; 9 bases are a match to TRBD2. The CDR3 contains 14 residues. V was clipped by 4 bases and J by 1 base; unmatched bases: 0. Germline V gives CDR1 LGHNA, CDR2 YSLEER. In DNA, the CDR3 is TGCGCCAGCAGCCCTAGCGGGGGCACAGATACGCAGTATTTT. Its protein product is CASSPSGGTDTQYF.

The CDR3 nucleotides are TGTGCCAGCAGCTGGGGGGGACGGACCTTCTACGAGCAGTACTTC. It encodes CASSWGGRTFYEQYF. The chain joins TRBV5-6 to TRBJ2-7; 7 nucleotides agree with TRBD2. CDR3 length equals 15 residues. The V gene's germline CDR1 is SGHDT and CDR2 YYEEEE. The junction had 9 bases not matched to a gene; V was cut back by 3 bases and J by 3 bases.

The rearrangement uses TRBV7-2 and TRBJ2-2; possibly TRBD1 for D (6 bases). With 7 bases removed from V and 2 bases from J, the gap between germline ends came to 11 bases. The CDR3 loop spans 14 amino acids. CDR1 is SGHTA and CDR2 is FQGNSA in the germline V gene. CDR3 in amino acids: CASNRAPNTGELFF. In nucleotides, the CDR3 is TGTGCCAGCAACAGGGCCCCCAACACCGGGGAGCTGTTTTTT.